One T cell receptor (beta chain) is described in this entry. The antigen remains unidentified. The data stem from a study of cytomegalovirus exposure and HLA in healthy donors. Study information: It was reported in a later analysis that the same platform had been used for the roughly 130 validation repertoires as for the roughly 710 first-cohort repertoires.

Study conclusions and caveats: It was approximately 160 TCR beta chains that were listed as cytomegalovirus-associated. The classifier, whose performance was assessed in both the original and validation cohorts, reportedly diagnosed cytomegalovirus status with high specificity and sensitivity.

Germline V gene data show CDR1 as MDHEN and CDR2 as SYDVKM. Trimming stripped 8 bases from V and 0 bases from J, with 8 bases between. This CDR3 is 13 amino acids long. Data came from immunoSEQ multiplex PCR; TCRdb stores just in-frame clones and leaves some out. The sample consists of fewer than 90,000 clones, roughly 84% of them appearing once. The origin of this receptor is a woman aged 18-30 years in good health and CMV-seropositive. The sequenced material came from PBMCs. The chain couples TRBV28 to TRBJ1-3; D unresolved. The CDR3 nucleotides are TGTGCCAGCTCGGACTACTCTGGAAACACCATATATTTT. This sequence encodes CASSDYSGNTIYF.